The 12 T cell receptor beta chains in this list originate from one sample, sequenced in a study of T-cell reconstitution after alpha-beta-depleted transplantation in children. Molecular barcoding with unique molecular identifiers was used for the TCRbeta library. TCRdb itself ran the PCR reads through MiXCR, one entry per CDR3 protein. The data show 600,000 to 800,000 distinct CDR3 sequences, roughly 13% seen once. This material consisted of PBMCs, taken before TCRalphabeta/CD19-depleted stem cell transplant. Source of these receptors: a girl aged 2 to 9 with congenital amegakaryocytic thrombocytopenia, due to receive a stem cell transplant.

There are many counts of this clonotype. The CDR3 here is CSVEASGNQETQYF. The CDR3 DNA is TGCAGCGTTGAGGCTTCGGGAAACCAAGAGACCCAGTACTTC. The V and J genes are TRBV29-1 and TRBJ2-5; weak D call: TRBD2 (5 bases). Trimming took 3 bases from V and 0 from J, leaving 11 bases between them. The CDR3 has 14 residues. Germline V lookup: CDR1 SQVTM, CDR2 ANQGSEA.

This clonotype was detected many times. This chain links TRBV7-3 with TRBJ2-5; the D gene is possibly TRBD1 (5 bases). The V and J ends lost 1 base and 3 bases respectively, with 6 bases between them. The CDR3 is 13 amino acids. Germline V gene data show CDR1 as SGHTA and CDR2 as FQGTGA. The CDR3 loop is CASSLSREETQYF. The CDR3 DNA sequence: TGTGCCAGCAGCTTAAGCAGGGAAGAGACCCAGTACTTC.

Ten or more counts support this clonotype. The CDR3 reads CASSLGPYGIQETQYF. The CDR3 bases are TGCGCCAGCAGCTTGGGGCCCTACGGGATCCAAGAGACCCAGTACTTC. The chain combines TRBV5-1 with TRBJ2-5; TRBD2 is a possible D gene (5 bases). CDR1 is SGHRS, CDR2 YFSETQ, per germline. The CDR3 contains 16 residues. Trimming removed 0 bases from V and 1 base from J, with 13 bases in between.

This clonotype has only a few counts. The V and J genes are TRBV29-1 and TRBJ2-7; 9 bases match TRBD1. Germline trimming cut 6 bases from V and 2 bases from J; bases unmatched to any gene: 8. Germline CDR1 and CDR2: SQVTM and ANQGSEA. The CDR3 has 14 amino acids. In DNA, the CDR3 is TGCAGCGTGACACAGGGGGCCGGGACCTACGAGCAGTACTTC. It specifies CSVTQGAGTYEQYF.

This clonotype showed up many times. This chain joins TRBV12-3 or TRBV12-4 and TRBJ2-3; the D is unclear. This CDR3 region has 17 residues. V was shortened by 6 bases and J by 2 bases, with 21 bases between the two germline ends. The DNA for the CDR3 is TGTGCCAGCAGCCCTCCACGATCATGGGCGGACACAGATACGCAGTATTTT. It specifies CASSPPRSWADTDTQYF.

The chain has TRBV12-3 or TRBV12-4 and TRBJ2-1; 12 bases agree with TRBD2. Germline trimming cut 1 base from V and 4 bases from J; bases unmatched to any gene: 5. The CDR3 covers 17 residues. The CDR3 is CASSLGPSGRGYNEQFF. In nucleotides, the CDR3 is TGTGCCAGCAGTTTAGGGCCTAGCGGGAGGGGGTACAATGAGCAGTTCTTC.

This sequence joins TRBV10-3 and TRBJ2-3, with unresolved D. The germline CDR1 and CDR2 sequences are ENHRY and SYGVKD. This CDR3 comprises 12 residues. Trimming stripped 4 bases from V and 5 bases from J, with 7 bases between. CDR3 region: CAISGAVDTQYF. Written as DNA, the CDR3 is TGTGCCATCAGTGGGGCGGTAGATACGCAGTATTTT.

In this sample, this clonotype turned up many times. V is TRBV5-1 and J is TRBJ2-7; 10 bases line up with TRBD2. CDR1 and CDR2 from the germline V gene are SGHRS and YFSETQ. The J segment lost 3 bases and the V segment lost 1 base, leaving 4 bases of the junction unmatched. This CDR3 has 15 residues. The DNA for the CDR3 is TGCGCCAGCAGCTTGACTAGCGGGACTCTCTACGAGCAGTACTTC. Encoded protein: CASSLTSGTLYEQYF.

The genes are TRBV7-3 and TRBJ2-3; no firm D call. Germline V gene data show CDR1 as SGHTA and CDR2 as FQGTGA. Trimming took 8 bases from V and 6 from J, leaving 12 bases between them. The CDR3 has 12 amino acids. This CDR3 reads CASGPALDTQYF. CDR3 DNA sequence: TGTGCCAGCGGCCCAGCATTGGATACGCAGTATTTT.

In this sample, this clonotype turned up a few times. DNA of the CDR3: TGTGCCAGCAGTTTTTTCGGCAGTTCCAATGAGCAGTTCTTC. Translating it yields CASSFFGSSNEQFF. V gene TRBV28 combines with J gene TRBJ2-1; no definite D call. This CDR3 contains 14 residues. V dropped 3 bases and J dropped 6 bases, with 12 bases sitting between them. Germline CDR1 MDHEN, CDR2 SYDVKM.

This clonotype has at least ten counts. The chain employs TRBV9 and TRBJ2-1; 9 positions match TRBD2. CDR1 and CDR2 from the germline V gene are SGDLS and YYNGEE. V trimming: 0 bases; J trimming: 5 bases; junction bases outside the gene matches: 3. This CDR3 contains 15 residues. The CDR3 spells CASSVGAGGNNEQFF. CDR3 coding DNA: TGTGCCAGCAGCGTAGGAGCGGGAGGCAACAATGAGCAGTTCTTC.

Only a few counts were recorded for this clonotype. The rearrangement uses TRBV7-2 and TRBJ2-7; tentative D call: TRBD1 (6 bases). CDR1 SGHTA and CDR2 FQGNSA come from the germline V gene. V lost 6 bases and J 6 bases, leaving 15 bases between the germline ends. This CDR3 region has 13 residues. The CDR3 sequence is CASRKQGFTEQYF. CDR3 in DNA: TGTGCCAGCAGGAAACAGGGATTTACCGAGCAGTACTTC. The whole variable domain, remainder taken from reference TRBV7-2 and TRBJ2-7, is GAGVSQSPSNKVTEKGKDVELRCDPISGHTALYWYRQSLGQGLEFLIYFQGNSAPDKSGLPSDRFSAERTGGSVSTLTIQRTQQEDSAVYLCASRKQGFTEQYFGPGTRLTVT.